Below, 15 T cell receptor beta chains from the same sample are listed, as sequenced in a study of patients and donors after allogeneic stem cell transplantation. TCRdb used MiXCR to reprocess the RT-PCR reads, holding one entry per CDR3 protein. The repertoire holds tens of thousands of distinct CDR3 sequences, with about 5% as singletons. The sequencing input was blood, either unsorted or a sorted T cell fraction (not recorded which). The receptors originated from a human donor who was either an allogeneic HSCT recipient or a stem cell or donor lymphocyte infusion donor (not recorded which). It is not recorded whose cells these are; they may come from a transplant donor.

The chain combines TRBV24-1 with TRBJ2-2; D is unresolved. V was cut by 5 bases and J by 0 bases, with 6 bases left in between. The CDR3 consists of 14 residues. Germline lookup yields CDR1 KGHDR and CDR2 SFDVKD. The CDR3 reads CATSGGSNTGELFF. In DNA form, the CDR3 reads TGTGCCACCAGTGGCGGCTCGAACACCGGGGAGCTGTTTTTT.

This clonotype was seen many times. The V gene is TRBV20-1, the J gene TRBJ1-2, with 7 nucleotides matching TRBD1. The ends lost 5 bases at V and 8 bases at J; junction bases unmatched: 8. Germline assignment: CDR1 DFQATT and CDR2 SNEGSKA (reference sequence). The CDR3 sequence is 12 residues long. CDR3: CSAPQGLWGYTF. The CDR3 DNA is TGCAGTGCTCCACAGGGGCTCTGGGGCTACACCTTC.

This clonotype was observed many times. The genes are TRBV24-1 and TRBJ2-3; tentatively, D is TRBD1 (6 bases). CDR3 size: 19 residues. V was pared by 7 bases and J by 0 bases, with 25 bases between. Germline CDR1 and CDR2: KGHDR and SFDVKD. The CDR3 reads CATSSGRRFRTESTDTQYF. Here the CDR3 DNA reads TGTGCCACCAGCTCCGGCCGGCGATTTCGGACAGAAAGCACAGATACGCAGTATTTT.

This clonotype is termed medium-sized. The rearrangement joins TRBV20-1 to TRBJ2-1; TRBD1 matches at 8 bases. Germline values: CDR1 DFQATT, CDR2 SNEGSKA (reference sequence). V was pared by 6 bases and J by 2 bases, with 9 bases of the junction left unmatched. CDR3 length: 15 amino acids. CDR3 DNA: TGCAGTGCCCAATCTCCGGGACAGGCCTACAATGAGCAGTTCTTC. Residues: CSAQSPGQAYNEQFF.

This clonotype was found many times. The chain couples TRBV28 to TRBJ1-4; D unclear. This CDR3 is 15 amino acids long. Trimming took off 5 bases at V and 7 bases at J, with 17 bases between the two ends. Looked up from germline, CDR1 is MDHEN and CDR2 is SYDVKM. The CDR3 loop reads CASSPRTRLREKLFF. CDR3 DNA sequence: TGTGCCAGCAGTCCCCGGACCAGGTTGCGTGAAAAACTGTTTTTT. The whole variable domain, filled in from reference TRBV28 and TRBJ1-4, reads DVKVTQSSRYLVKRTGEKVFLECVQDMDHENMFWYRQDPGLGLRLIYFSYDVKMKEKGDIPEGYSVSREKKERFSLILESASTNQTSMYLCASSPRTRLREKLFFGSGTQLSVL.

This clonotype was found a few times. V is TRBV28 and J is TRBJ1-2; D may be TRBD1 (6 bases). V lost 5 bases and J 4 bases, leaving 17 bases between the germline ends. Germline V gene sequence: CDR1 MDHEN, CDR2 SYDVKM. This CDR3 has 15 amino acids. DNA for the CDR3: TGTGCCAGCAGTCCGACATTAGGGGGTGGCTATGGCTACACCTTC. It translates to CASSPTLGGGYGYTF.

There are many counts of this clonotype. V gene TRBV20-1 combines with J gene TRBJ2-1; no clear D. The CDR3 consists of 11 residues. Germline assignment: CDR1 DFQATT and CDR2 SNEGSKA (reference sequence). Between the trimmed V and J ends, which lost 3 bases and 10 bases, there was a span of 10 bases. The CDR3 sequence: CSARVTREQFF. The CDR3 DNA reads TGCAGTGCTAGGGTGACGCGGGAGCAGTTCTTC.

The CDR3 coding sequence is TGCGCCAGCAGCCTCGACGGCGGGTACTACGAGCAGTACTTC. Its translation: CASSLDGGYYEQYF. V gene TRBV4-1 combines with J gene TRBJ2-7, with a tentative D call TRBD2 (5 bases). The CDR3 consists of 14 residues. The V end lost 4 bases, the J end lost 3 bases, and 13 bases lay between the germline ends. The germline gives CDR1 MGHRA, CDR2 YSYEKL.

Ten or more counts support this clonotype. The chain combines TRBV24-1 with TRBJ2-3; D gene ambiguous. V was cut by 4 bases and J by 1 base, with 5 bases left in between. The CDR3 has 13 residues. Germline V gene data show CDR1 as KGHDR and CDR2 as SFDVKD. The CDR3 DNA follows: TGTGCCACCAGTGAACCCGGCACAGATACGCAGTATTTT. This gives the protein CATSEPGTDTQYF.

This clonotype was observed a few times. The rearrangement joins TRBV6-8 to TRBJ2-3, with TRBD2 identical over 15 bases. In germline, CDR1 is MNHGY, CDR2 SAAAGT. There are 18 residues in the CDR3. J was trimmed by 3 bases and V by 6 bases; bases with no gene match: 10. DNA for the CDR3: TGTGCCAGCAGGCACACTGGGACTAGCGGGAGGAGAACAGATACGCAGTATTTT. Translation: CASRHTGTSGRRTDTQYF.

The chain employs TRBV11-3 and TRBJ2-1, with D perhaps TRBD1 or TRBD2 (5 bases each). The CDR3 spans 15 residues. Germline assignment: CDR1 SGHNT and CDR2 YENEEA. The V gene lost 4 bases and the J gene lost 7 bases, with 17 bases spanning the gap. As DNA, the CDR3 is TGTGCCAGCAGCTCGAACCCCGGGGCGGAAAATGAGCAGTTCTTC. It codes for CASSSNPGAENEQFF.

This clonotype came up many times. The chain is built from TRBV20-1 and TRBJ2-5; TRBD2 agrees at 11 bases. The CDR3 has 13 amino acids. Germline V lookup: CDR1 DFQATT, CDR2 SNEGSKA (reference sequence). The ends lost 6 bases at V and 5 bases at J; junction bases unmatched: 5. This CDR3 is CSAVAGGRETQYF. In DNA form, the CDR3 reads TGCAGTGCCGTAGCGGGGGGGCGCGAGACCCAGTACTTC.

The sample holds many counts of this clonotype. This chain uses TRBV2 with TRBJ2-7, with D possibly TRBD2 on 5 matching bases. The germline V and J ends were trimmed by 7 bases and 3 bases, with 19 bases remaining between them. CDR3 length equals 15 residues. In germline, CDR1 is SNHLY, CDR2 FYNNEI. CDR3 bases: TGTGCCAGCAACGAGGACCTCGGAGGAAACTACGAGCAGTACTTC. Residues: CASNEDLGGNYEQYF. Together with reference TRBV2 and TRBJ2-7, the CDR3 gives the full variable domain: EPEVTQTPSHQVTQMGQEVILRCVPISNHLYFYWYRQILGQKVEFLVSFYNNEISEKSEIFDDQFSVERPDGSNFTLKIRSTKLEDSAMYFCASNEDLGGNYEQYFGPGTRLTVT.

In this sample, this clonotype is medium-sized (0.01 to 0.1%). This chain uses TRBV29-1 with TRBJ1-5, with D unclear. CDR1 and CDR2 from the germline V gene are SQVTM and ANQGSEA. Trimming pared 4 bases from V and 4 bases from J, leaving 11 bases between. The CDR3 length is 13 residues. The CDR3 spells CSVATVQNQPQHF. CDR3 coding DNA: TGCAGCGTTGCGACGGTCCAAAATCAGCCCCAGCATTTT.

The chain carries TRBV11-3 and TRBJ2-6; 8 positions agree with TRBD1. Per the germline V gene, CDR1 is SGHNT and CDR2 is YENEEA. Unmatched junction bases numbered 4, after V lost 5 bases and J lost 4 bases. This CDR3 is built from 15 residues. CDR3: CASSPGGTGANVLTF. The CDR3 nucleotides read TGTGCCAGCAGCCCAGGGGGCACAGGGGCCAACGTCCTGACTTTC.